This TCR beta chain originates from a study of T-cell memory formation after mild COVID-19. Whole-study context: Largely donor-specific sequence clusters came from two donors.

This CDR3 is 15 amino acids long. The V gene end was trimmed by 5 bases and the J gene end by 6 bases; junction bases not matched to a gene: 3. Looked up from germline, CDR1 is MNHEY and CDR2 is SMNVEV (reference sequence). TCRdb reanalysed the 5' RACE reads using MiXCR and keeps one entry per CDR3 protein. This table has 150,000 to 200,000 distinct CDR3 sequences, roughly 28% appearing once. Sample: PBMCs or a T cell subset sorted from them (not recorded which). The rearrangement links TRBV27 to TRBJ2-1; 14 bases fit TRBD2. This receptor was taken from an adult woman who had mild COVID-19 (a few samples of this study predate the infection). Cell type and time point are not known. The CDR3 reads CASSPGTSGSNEQFF. Written as DNA, the CDR3 is TGTGCCAGCAGTCCCGGGACTAGCGGGAGCAATGAGCAGTTCTTC.